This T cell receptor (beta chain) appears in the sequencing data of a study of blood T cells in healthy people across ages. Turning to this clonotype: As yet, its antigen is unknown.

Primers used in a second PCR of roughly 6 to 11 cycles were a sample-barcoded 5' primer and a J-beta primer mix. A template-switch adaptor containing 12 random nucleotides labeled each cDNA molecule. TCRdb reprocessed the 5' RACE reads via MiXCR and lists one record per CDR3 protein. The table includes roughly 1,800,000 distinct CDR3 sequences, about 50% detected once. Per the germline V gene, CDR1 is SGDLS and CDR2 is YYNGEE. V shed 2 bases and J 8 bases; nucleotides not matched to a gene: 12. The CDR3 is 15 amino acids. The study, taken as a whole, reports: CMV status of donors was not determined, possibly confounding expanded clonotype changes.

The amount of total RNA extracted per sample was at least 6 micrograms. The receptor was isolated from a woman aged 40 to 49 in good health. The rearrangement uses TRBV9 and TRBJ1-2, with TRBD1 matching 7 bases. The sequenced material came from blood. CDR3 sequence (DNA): TGTGCCAGCAGCGTTTCCCCCAGGGGGTCCGGGGGCTACACCTTC. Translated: CASSVSPRGSGGYTF. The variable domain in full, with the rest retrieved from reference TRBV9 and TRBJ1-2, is DSGVTQTPKHLITATGQRVTLRCSPRSGDLSVYWYQQSLDQGLQFLIQYYNGEERAKGNILERFSAQQFPDLHSELNLSSLELGDSALYFCASSVSPRGSGGYTFGSGTRLTVV.